This note documents a single T cell receptor beta chain sequence. What it binds is not known. This entry comes from a study of blood T cells in healthy people across ages. Regarding the study as a whole: Since the PBMCs were unsorted, naive and antigen-experienced cells could not be conclusively compared.

V trimming: 3 bases; J trimming: 6 bases; junction bases outside the gene matches: 6. This CDR3 contains 14 residues. In germline, CDR1 is MDHEN, CDR2 SYDVKM. In each sample, at least 6.5 million PBMCs were isolated. Total RNA extracted from each sample amounted to at least 6 micrograms. Primed by a sample-barcoded 5' primer and a J-beta primer mix, a second PCR proceeded for about 6 to 11 cycles. Carrying 12 random nucleotides, a template-switch adaptor labeled each individual cDNA molecule. TCRdb recomputed calls from the 5' RACE reads with MiXCR, one row per CDR3 protein. The sample has more than 700,000 distinct CDR3 sequences, around half seen once; the top ten hold about a sixth.

The specimen was blood. The chain links TRBV28 to TRBJ2-7; 9 bases are a match to TRBD1. This receptor was identified in a man older than 75 in good health. CDR3 bases: TGTGCCAGCAGTTTGAGGGACAGGGTGACCGAGCAGTACTTC. It codes for CASSLRDRVTEQYF.